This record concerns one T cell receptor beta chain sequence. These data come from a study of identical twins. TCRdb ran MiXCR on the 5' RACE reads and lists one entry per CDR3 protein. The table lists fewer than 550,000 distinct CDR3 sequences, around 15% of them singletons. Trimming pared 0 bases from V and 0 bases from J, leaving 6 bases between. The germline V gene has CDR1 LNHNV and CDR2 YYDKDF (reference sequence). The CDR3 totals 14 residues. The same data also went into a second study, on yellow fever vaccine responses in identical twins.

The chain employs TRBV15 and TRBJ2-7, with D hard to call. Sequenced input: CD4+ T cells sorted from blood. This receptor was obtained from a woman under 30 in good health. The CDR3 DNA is TGTGCCACCAGCAGAGATCGGCCCTCCTACGAGCAGTACTTC. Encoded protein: CATSRDRPSYEQYF.